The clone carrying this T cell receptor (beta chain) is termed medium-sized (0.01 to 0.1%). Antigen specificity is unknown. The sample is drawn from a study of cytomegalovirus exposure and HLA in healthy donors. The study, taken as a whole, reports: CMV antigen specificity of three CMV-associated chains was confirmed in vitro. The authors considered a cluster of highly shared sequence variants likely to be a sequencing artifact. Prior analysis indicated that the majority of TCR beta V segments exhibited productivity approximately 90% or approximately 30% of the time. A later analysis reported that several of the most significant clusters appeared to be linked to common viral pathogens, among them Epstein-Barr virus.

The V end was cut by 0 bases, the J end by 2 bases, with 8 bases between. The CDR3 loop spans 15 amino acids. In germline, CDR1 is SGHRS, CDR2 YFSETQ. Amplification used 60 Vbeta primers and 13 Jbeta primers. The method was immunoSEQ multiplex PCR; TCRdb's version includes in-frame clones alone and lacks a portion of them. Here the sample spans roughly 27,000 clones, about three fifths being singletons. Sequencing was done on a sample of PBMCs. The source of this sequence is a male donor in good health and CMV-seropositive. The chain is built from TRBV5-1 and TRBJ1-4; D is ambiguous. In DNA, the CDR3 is TGCGCCAGCAGCTTGGTGCGAGGGACTAATGAAAAACTGTTTTTT. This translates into CASSLVRGTNEKLFF.